This is a list of T cell receptor beta chains from one sample in a study of cytomegalovirus exposure and HLA in healthy donors. Data came from immunoSEQ multiplex PCR; TCRdb stores just in-frame clones and leaves some out. The sample contains around 180,000 clones, roughly 83% of which appear only once. Source material: PBMCs. Every receptor here comes from a boy aged 2 to 9 in good health and CMV-seronegative. Both conserved end residues are part of each CDR3. The D gene is left open where the match is weak. Size is omitted from some rows. Given values are once, few, many or a class for expanded clones.

d_call: NA
clone_size: NA
j_call: TRBJ2-3
v_call: TRBV18
cdr3_aa: CASSPGRSTDTQYF
cdr3_nt: TGTGCCAGCTCACCGGGCAGAAGCACAGATACGCAGTATTTT

d_call: NA
clone_size: NA
j_call: TRBJ2-3
v_call: TRBV27
cdr3_aa: CASSRQRTDTQYF
cdr3_nt: TGTGCCAGCAGCCGACAGAGGACAGATACGCAGTATTTT

d_call: NA
clone_size: NA
j_call: TRBJ2-2
v_call: TRBV5-6
cdr3_aa: CASTDFVRSGELFF
cdr3_nt: TGTGCCAGTACCGACTTCGTCCGCTCCGGGGAGCTGTTTTTT

d_call: NA
clone_size: once
j_call: TRBJ1-1
v_call: TRBV30
cdr3_aa: CAWGMGGFEAFF
cdr3_nt: TGTGCCTGGGGGATGGGGGGGTTTGAAGCTTTCTTT

d_call: NA
clone_size: few
j_call: TRBJ1-4
v_call: TRBV9
cdr3_aa: CASSVGLKSTNEKLFF
cdr3_nt: TGTGCCAGCAGCGTAGGGCTCAAATCAACTAATGAAAAACTGTTTTTT

d_call: TRBD1
clone_size: NA
j_call: TRBJ2-5
v_call: TRBV6-1
cdr3_aa: CASTQRGPETQYF
cdr3_nt: TGTGCCAGCACCCAGAGGGGGCCAGAGACCCAGTACTTC

d_call: NA
clone_size: NA
j_call: TRBJ1-5
v_call: TRBV11-2
cdr3_aa: CASSLGRWSLAIWYQPQHF
cdr3_nt: TGTGCCAGCAGCTTAGGACGTTGGTCCCTAGCGATTTGGTATCAGCCCCAGCATTTT

d_call: NA
clone_size: once
j_call: TRBJ1-3
v_call: TRBV7-9
cdr3_aa: CASSLGSPATGNTIYF
cdr3_nt: TGTGCCAGCAGCTTAGGGTCTCCTGCAACAGGAAACACCATATATTTT

d_call: NA
clone_size: NA
j_call: TRBJ2-5
v_call: TRBV6-5
cdr3_aa: CASSYVGGGGETQYF
cdr3_nt: TGTGCCAGCAGTTACGTCGGGGGAGGCGGAGAGACCCAGTACTTC

d_call: TRBD2
clone_size: NA
j_call: TRBJ2-2
v_call: TRBV5-8
cdr3_aa: CASSLVELAGNTGELFF
cdr3_nt: TGTGCCAGCAGCTTGGTAGAACTAGCGGGAAACACCGGGGAGCTGTTTTTT

d_call: NA
clone_size: few
j_call: TRBJ1-1
v_call: TRBV7-4
cdr3_aa: CASSFTGWKTEAFF
cdr3_nt: TGTGCCAGCAGCTTCACAGGGTGGAAAACTGAAGCTTTCTTT

d_call: TRBD1
clone_size: NA
j_call: TRBJ1-1
v_call: TRBV11-2
cdr3_aa: CASSFPGTGTAFF
cdr3_nt: TGTGCCAGCAGCTTTCCCGGGACAGGGACAGCTTTCTTT

d_call: TRBD1
clone_size: NA
j_call: TRBJ1-1
v_call: TRBV5-1
cdr3_aa: CASSFFDRGVTEAFF
cdr3_nt: TGCGCCAGCAGCTTTTTCGACAGGGGAGTCACTGAAGCTTTCTTT

d_call: NA
clone_size: NA
j_call: TRBJ1-2
v_call: TRBV19
cdr3_aa: CASSMEFDTGPYGYTF
cdr3_nt: TGTGCCAGTAGTATGGAGTTCGATACAGGCCCCTATGGCTACACCTTC

d_call: NA
clone_size: NA
j_call: TRBJ2-1
v_call: TRBV5-1
cdr3_aa: CASSKEGLFEQFF
cdr3_nt: TGCGCCAGCAGCAAAGAGGGACTTTTCGAGCAGTTCTTC

d_call: NA
clone_size: NA
j_call: TRBJ1-5
v_call: TRBV5-1
cdr3_aa: CASSLDTGNQPQHF
cdr3_nt: TGCGCCAGCAGCTTGGACACAGGGAATCAGCCCCAGCATTTT

d_call: TRBD1
clone_size: NA
j_call: TRBJ2-7
v_call: TRBV6-1
cdr3_aa: CASSVTGTGTYEQYF
cdr3_nt: TGTGCCAGCAGTGTGACCGGGACAGGGACCTACGAGCAGTACTTC

d_call: TRBD2
clone_size: NA
j_call: TRBJ2-3
v_call: TRBV5-5
cdr3_aa: CASSFIGGSRTDTQYF
cdr3_nt: TGTGCCAGCAGCTTTATTGGCGGGAGTCGCACAGATACGCAGTATTTT

d_call: TRBD2
clone_size: NA
j_call: TRBJ2-2
v_call: TRBV7-3
cdr3_aa: CASTRLAGAGELFF
cdr3_nt: TGTGCCAGCACCCGACTAGCGGGGGCCGGGGAGCTGTTTTTT

d_call: NA
clone_size: NA
j_call: TRBJ2-2
v_call: TRBV14
cdr3_aa: CASSQETGWGTGELFF
cdr3_nt: TGTGCCAGCAGCCAAGAAACAGGGTGGGGGACCGGGGAGCTGTTTTTT

d_call: TRBD1
clone_size: NA
j_call: TRBJ2-2
v_call: TRBV29-1
cdr3_aa: CSVGRTGLTGELFF
cdr3_nt: TGCAGCGTTGGAAGGACAGGCTTGACCGGGGAGCTGTTTTTT

d_call: TRBD1
clone_size: NA
j_call: TRBJ1-3
v_call: TRBV6-6
cdr3_aa: CASSQFDRAGNTIYF
cdr3_nt: TGTGCCAGCAGTCAATTCGACAGGGCTGGAAACACCATATATTTT

d_call: NA
clone_size: NA
j_call: TRBJ2-4
v_call: TRBV29-1
cdr3_aa: CSVDLGGAGVAKNIQYF
cdr3_nt: TGCAGCGTTGATTTGGGGGGGGCCGGGGTAGCCAAAAACATTCAGTACTTC

d_call: TRBD1
clone_size: once
j_call: TRBJ1-3
v_call: TRBV5-8
cdr3_aa: CASSSRTGAGNTIYF
cdr3_nt: TGTGCCAGCAGCAGCCGGACAGGGGCGGGAAACACCATATATTTT

d_call: TRBD2
clone_size: few
j_call: TRBJ2-1
v_call: TRBV29-1
cdr3_aa: CSVRGLAGDNEQFF
cdr3_nt: TGCAGCGTTAGGGGACTAGCGGGAGACAATGAGCAGTTCTTC

d_call: TRBD2
clone_size: NA
j_call: TRBJ2-3
v_call: TRBV7-9
cdr3_aa: CASSGRLAGTADTQYF
cdr3_nt: TGTGCCAGCAGCGGAAGACTAGCGGGGACTGCAGATACGCAGTATTTT

d_call: NA
clone_size: NA
j_call: TRBJ1-2
v_call: TRBV4-3
cdr3_aa: CASSQDLTGPYYGYTF
cdr3_nt: TGCGCCAGCAGCCAAGATCTCACAGGTCCCTACTATGGCTACACCTTC

d_call: NA
clone_size: NA
j_call: TRBJ1-1
v_call: TRBV19
cdr3_aa: CASSAGAEAFF
cdr3_nt: TGTGCCAGTAGTGCGGGCGCTGAAGCTTTCTTT

d_call: TRBD2
clone_size: few
j_call: TRBJ2-1
v_call: TRBV2
cdr3_aa: CASKSGGAYNEQFF
cdr3_nt: TGTGCCAGCAAAAGCGGGGGGGCTTACAATGAGCAGTTCTTC

d_call: TRBD2
clone_size: NA
j_call: TRBJ2-7
v_call: TRBV11-2
cdr3_aa: CASSYRLAGEGLCSYEQYF
cdr3_nt: TGTGCCAGCAGCTACCGACTAGCGGGAGAAGGTTTGTGCTCCTACGAGCAGTACTTC

d_call: NA
clone_size: NA
j_call: TRBJ2-2
v_call: TRBV7-2
cdr3_aa: CASSLVGPGGTGELFF
cdr3_nt: TGTGCCAGCAGCTTAGTTGGTCCAGGTGGTACCGGGGAGCTGTTTTTT

d_call: NA
clone_size: NA
j_call: TRBJ1-2
v_call: TRBV6-1
cdr3_aa: CASSEEPGRGYGYTF
cdr3_nt: TGTGCCAGCAGTGAAGAGCCAGGGAGGGGCTATGGCTACACCTTC

d_call: TRBD2
clone_size: NA
j_call: TRBJ2-1
v_call: TRBV13
cdr3_aa: CASIRREEENEQFF
cdr3_nt: TGTGCCAGCATCAGGCGGGAGGAAGAGAATGAGCAGTTCTTC

d_call: TRBD1
clone_size: NA
j_call: TRBJ2-1
v_call: TRBV25-1
cdr3_aa: CASSGTGLSYNEQFF
cdr3_nt: TGTGCCAGCAGTGGGACAGGCCTCTCCTACAATGAGCAGTTCTTC

d_call: NA
clone_size: NA
j_call: TRBJ1-2
v_call: TRBV10-3
cdr3_aa: CAISDEGSGYTF
cdr3_nt: TGTGCCATCAGTGATGAGGGAAGTGGCTACACCTTC

d_call: NA
clone_size: NA
j_call: TRBJ2-5
v_call: TRBV5-1
cdr3_aa: CASSRDQETQYF
cdr3_nt: TGCGCCAGCAGCCGGGACCAAGAGACCCAGTACTTC

d_call: NA
clone_size: NA
j_call: TRBJ1-2
v_call: TRBV7-2
cdr3_aa: CASSLLDGRAHF
cdr3_nt: TGTGCCAGCAGCTTATTAGACGGGAGGGCACACTTC

d_call: NA
clone_size: NA
j_call: TRBJ1-4
v_call: TRBV5-6
cdr3_aa: CASSPQGWGLEKLFF
cdr3_nt: TGTGCCAGCAGCCCTCAGGGCTGGGGGCTAGAAAAACTGTTTTTT

d_call: TRBD2
clone_size: NA
j_call: TRBJ2-7
v_call: TRBV4-3
cdr3_aa: CASSRSRGRGYEQYF
cdr3_nt: TGCGCCAGCAGCCGTAGCCGCGGGAGAGGCTACGAGCAGTACTTC

d_call: NA
clone_size: NA
j_call: TRBJ2-5
v_call: TRBV6-1
cdr3_aa: CASTRGETQYF
cdr3_nt: TGTGCCAGCACCCGAGGGGAGACCCAGTACTTC

d_call: NA
clone_size: NA
j_call: TRBJ1-5
v_call: TRBV7-8
cdr3_aa: CASSLGGIRGPQHF
cdr3_nt: TGTGCCAGCAGCTTAGGAGGGATCCGGGGGCCCCAGCATTTT

d_call: TRBD1
clone_size: NA
j_call: TRBJ2-7
v_call: TRBV5-6
cdr3_aa: CASSPETGAYEQYF
cdr3_nt: TGTGCCAGCAGCCCGGAGACAGGGGCCTACGAGCAGTACTTC

d_call: NA
clone_size: NA
j_call: TRBJ1-4
v_call: TRBV30
cdr3_aa: CAWSVDGGYEKLFF
cdr3_nt: TGTGCCTGGAGTGTAGACGGGGGTTATGAAAAACTGTTTTTT

d_call: NA
clone_size: NA
j_call: TRBJ1-2
v_call: TRBV27
cdr3_aa: CASSFGGANYGYTF
cdr3_nt: TGTGCCAGCAGTTTTGGAGGGGCAAACTATGGCTACACCTTC

d_call: NA
clone_size: few
j_call: TRBJ1-1
v_call: TRBV18
cdr3_aa: CASSPMTATSNTEAFF
cdr3_nt: TGTGCCAGCTCACCGATGACTGCTACCTCGAACACTGAAGCTTTCTTT